Listed below are T cell receptor beta chains from one sample, sequenced in a study of OX40 agonist ivuxolimab in advanced cancers. TCRdb keeps only in-frame clones here, not all; method: immunoSEQ multiplex PCR. The sample holds around 66,000 clones, roughly 80% seen once. The sample here was CD4+ or CD8+ T cells sorted from blood, taken in a trial of the OX40 agonist ivuxolimab. These receptors came from an adult with an advanced solid tumor such as melanoma, head and neck, liver or kidney cancer. The CDR3 runs from the conserved cysteine through the conserved F or W. Each record gives: J gene, clone size, V gene, D gene, CDR3 protein, CDR3 DNA. A D gene is named only where the DNA matches it firmly. The size of a clone is reported for some rows only, either as once, few or many, or as a class for expanded clones.

>TRBJ1-3|-|TRBV5-5|-
CASSLNYHRATSGNTIYF
TGTGCCAGCAGCCTTAACTATCACAGGGCCACCTCTGGAAACACCATATATTTT
>TRBJ2-5|once|TRBV5-6|TRBD2
CASSESLSGGLQETQYF
TGTGCCAGCAGCGAATCGCTGTCCGGGGGACTACAAGAGACCCAGTACTTC
>TRBJ1-4|-|TRBV6-1|TRBD1
CASSERGRDREKLFF
TGTGCCAGCAGTGAAAGGGGACGGGACAGGGAAAAACTGTTTTTT
>TRBJ1-2|-|TRBV28|-
CASSTGIPPPGGSFGYTF
TGTGCCAGCAGTACCGGTATCCCTCCCCCTGGGGGATCCTTTGGCTACACCTTC
>TRBJ2-1|-|TRBV7-9|TRBD1
CASSADRGTYNEQFF
TGTGCCAGCAGCGCGGACAGGGGCACCTACAATGAGCAGTTCTTC
>TRBJ1-6|-|TRBV6-1|-
CASSEVRPRGSPLHF
TGTGCCAGCAGTGAAGTCAGGCCTCGGGGTTCACCCCTCCACTTT
>TRBJ1-2|-|TRBV5-1|-
CASSLGAANYGYTF
TGCGCCAGCAGCTTGGGGGCCGCTAACTATGGCTACACCTTC
>TRBJ1-5|-|TRBV7-2|TRBD1
CASSPGTGEGNQPQHF
TGTGCCAGCAGCCCAGGTACAGGGGAAGGCAATCAGCCCCAGCATTTT
>TRBJ2-5|-|TRBV28|-
CASSLPGGPETQYF
TGTGCCAGCAGTTTACCGGGGGGCCCAGAGACCCAGTACTTC
>TRBJ2-7|-|TRBV28|TRBD1
CASRGGTGLLYEQYF
TGTGCCAGCAGGGGCGGGACAGGGCTGCTTTACGAGCAGTACTTC